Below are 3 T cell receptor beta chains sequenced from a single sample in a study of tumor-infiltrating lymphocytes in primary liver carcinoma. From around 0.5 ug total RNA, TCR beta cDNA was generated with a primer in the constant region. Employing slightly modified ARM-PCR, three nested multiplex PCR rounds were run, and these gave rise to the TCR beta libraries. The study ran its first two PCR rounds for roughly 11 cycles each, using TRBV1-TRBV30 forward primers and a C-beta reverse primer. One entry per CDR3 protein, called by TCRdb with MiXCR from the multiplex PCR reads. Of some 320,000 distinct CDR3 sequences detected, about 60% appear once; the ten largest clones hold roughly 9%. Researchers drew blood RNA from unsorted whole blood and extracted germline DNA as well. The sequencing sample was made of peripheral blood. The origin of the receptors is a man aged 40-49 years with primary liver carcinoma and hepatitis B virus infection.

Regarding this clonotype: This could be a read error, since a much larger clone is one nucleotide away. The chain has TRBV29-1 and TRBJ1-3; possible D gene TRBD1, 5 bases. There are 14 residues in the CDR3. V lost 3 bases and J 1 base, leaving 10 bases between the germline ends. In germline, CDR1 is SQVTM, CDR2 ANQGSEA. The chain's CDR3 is CSVESGMSGNTIYF. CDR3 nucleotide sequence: TGCAGCGTTGAGTCAGGGATGTCTGGAAACACCATATATTTT.

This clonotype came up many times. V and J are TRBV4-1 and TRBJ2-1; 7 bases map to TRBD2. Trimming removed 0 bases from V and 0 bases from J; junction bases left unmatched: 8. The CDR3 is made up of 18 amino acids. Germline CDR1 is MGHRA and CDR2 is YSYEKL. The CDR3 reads CASSQEGLAASSYNEQFF. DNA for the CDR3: TGCGCCAGCAGCCAAGAAGGGCTAGCGGCTAGCTCCTACAATGAGCAGTTCTTC.

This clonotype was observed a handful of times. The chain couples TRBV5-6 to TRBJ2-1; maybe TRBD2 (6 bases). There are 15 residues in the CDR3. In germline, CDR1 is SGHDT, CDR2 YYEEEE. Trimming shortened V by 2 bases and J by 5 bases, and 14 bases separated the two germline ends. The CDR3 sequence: CASSFLRRADNEQFF. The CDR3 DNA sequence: TGTGCCAGCAGCTTTTTGAGGAGGGCGGACAATGAGCAGTTCTTC.